The present entry profiles one TCR beta chain with its context. The sample is drawn from a study of OX40 agonist ivuxolimab in advanced cancers. About the research overall: Three partial responders included one hepatocellular carcinoma patient and two cutaneous melanoma patients.

V gave up 4 bases and J gave up 6 bases; unmatched junction bases: 11. The CDR3 is 16 amino acids. Germline CDR1 is ENHRY and CDR2 is SYGVKD. Data came from immunoSEQ multiplex PCR; TCRdb stores just in-frame clones and leaves some out. Of approximately 22,000 clones in the sample, approximately 88% were seen once. Specimen: CD4+ or CD8+ T cells sorted from blood, collected in a trial of the OX40 agonist ivuxolimab. The chain employs TRBV10-3 and TRBJ2-7, with 11 bases identical to TRBD2. This sequence was found in an adult with an advanced solid tumor such as melanoma, head and neck, liver or kidney cancer. The CDR3, as DNA: TGTGCCATCAGTGGGGGCGTAGCGGGAGGGCCTCCCGAGCAGTACTTC. It translates to CAISGGVAGGPPEQYF.